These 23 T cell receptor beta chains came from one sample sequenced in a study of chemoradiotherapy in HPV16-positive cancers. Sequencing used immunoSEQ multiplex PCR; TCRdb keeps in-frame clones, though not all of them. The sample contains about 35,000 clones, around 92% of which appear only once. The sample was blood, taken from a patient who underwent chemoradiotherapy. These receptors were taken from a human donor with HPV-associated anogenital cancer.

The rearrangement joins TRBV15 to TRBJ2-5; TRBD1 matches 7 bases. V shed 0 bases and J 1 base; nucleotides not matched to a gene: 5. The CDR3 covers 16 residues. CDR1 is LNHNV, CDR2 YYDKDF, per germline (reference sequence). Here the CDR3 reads CATSRDIAGGQETQYF. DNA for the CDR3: TGTGCCACCAGCAGAGATATTGCAGGGGGCCAAGAGACCCAGTACTTC.

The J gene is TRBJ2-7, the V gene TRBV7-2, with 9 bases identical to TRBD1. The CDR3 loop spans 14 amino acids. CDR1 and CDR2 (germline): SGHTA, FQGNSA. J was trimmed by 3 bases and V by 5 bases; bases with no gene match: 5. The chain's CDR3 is CASSPGTGNYEQYF. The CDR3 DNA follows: TGTGCCAGCAGCCCCGGGACAGGGAACTACGAGCAGTACTTC.

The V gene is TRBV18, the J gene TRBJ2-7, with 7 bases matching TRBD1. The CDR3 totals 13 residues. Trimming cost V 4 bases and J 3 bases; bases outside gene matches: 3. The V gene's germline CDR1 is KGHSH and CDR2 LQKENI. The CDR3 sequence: CASSLGQNYEQYF. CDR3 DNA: TGTGCCAGCTCACTGGGACAGAACTACGAGCAGTACTTC.

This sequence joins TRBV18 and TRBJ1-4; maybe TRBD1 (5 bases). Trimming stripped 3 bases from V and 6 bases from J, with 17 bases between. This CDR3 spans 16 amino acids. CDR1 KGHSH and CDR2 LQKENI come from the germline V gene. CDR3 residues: CASSPQSGRIYEKLFF. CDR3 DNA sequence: TGTGCCAGCTCACCCCAATCGGGACGCATATATGAAAAACTGTTTTTT.

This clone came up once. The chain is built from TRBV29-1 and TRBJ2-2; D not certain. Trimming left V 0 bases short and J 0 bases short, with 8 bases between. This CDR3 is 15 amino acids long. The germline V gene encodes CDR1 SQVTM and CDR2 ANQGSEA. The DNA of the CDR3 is TGCAGCGTTGAAGATCTACGGACGAACACCGGGGAGCTGTTTTTT. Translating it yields CSVEDLRTNTGELFF.

The CDR3: CASSPREGSTDTQYF. The CDR3 DNA reads as TGTGCCAGCTCACCACGGGAGGGGAGCACAGATACGCAGTATTTT. The chain recombines TRBV18 with TRBJ2-3; 7 bases are shared with TRBD2. CDR3 length: 15 amino acids. Germline V lookup: CDR1 KGHSH, CDR2 LQKENI. V dropped 1 base and J dropped 0; count of bases not matched to a gene: 1.

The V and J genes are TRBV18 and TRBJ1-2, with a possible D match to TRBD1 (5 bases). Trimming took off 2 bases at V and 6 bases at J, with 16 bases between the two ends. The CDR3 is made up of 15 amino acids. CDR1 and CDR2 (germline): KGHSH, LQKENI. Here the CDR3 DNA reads TGTGCCAGCTCACCAACATCGGGGGGACGGGATGGCTACACCTTC. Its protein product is CASSPTSGGRDGYTF.

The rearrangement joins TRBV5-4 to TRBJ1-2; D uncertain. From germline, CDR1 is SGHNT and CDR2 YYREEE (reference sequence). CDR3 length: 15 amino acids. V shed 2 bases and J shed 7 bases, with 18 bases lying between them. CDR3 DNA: TGTGCCAGCAGCTTAAAATCGGGCCTTTCGGCTGGCTACACCTTC. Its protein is CASSLKSGLSAGYTF.

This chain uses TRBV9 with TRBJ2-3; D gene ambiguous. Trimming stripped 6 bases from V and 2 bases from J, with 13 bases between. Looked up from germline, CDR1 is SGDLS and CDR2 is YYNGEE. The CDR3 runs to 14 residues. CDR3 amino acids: CASTSARPTDTQYF. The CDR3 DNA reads TGTGCCAGCACTAGTGCCCGGCCCACAGATACGCAGTATTTT.

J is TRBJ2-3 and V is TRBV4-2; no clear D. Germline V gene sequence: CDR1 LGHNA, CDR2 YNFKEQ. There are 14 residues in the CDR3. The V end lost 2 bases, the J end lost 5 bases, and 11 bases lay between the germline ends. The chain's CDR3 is CASSQYPQEDTQYF. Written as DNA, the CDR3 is TGTGCCAGCAGCCAATACCCCCAAGAAGATACGCAGTATTTT.

This CDR3 is CASSDAQGVDTQYF. The CDR3 nucleotides read TGCGCCAGCAGTGATGCGCAGGGTGTAGATACGCAGTATTTT. V is TRBV10-1 and J is TRBJ2-3, with D possibly being TRBD1 (5 bases). CDR1 WNHNN and CDR2 SYGVQD come from the germline V gene (reference sequence). The CDR3 has 14 residues. V lost 3 bases, J lost 5 bases, and 12 bases lay in between.

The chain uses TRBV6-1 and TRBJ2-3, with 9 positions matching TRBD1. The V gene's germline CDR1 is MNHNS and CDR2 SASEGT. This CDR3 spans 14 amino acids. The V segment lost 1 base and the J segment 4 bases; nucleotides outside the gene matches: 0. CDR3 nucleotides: TGTGCCAGCAGTGAAGGACAGGGGGCAGATACGCAGTATTTT. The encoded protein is CASSEGQGADTQYF.

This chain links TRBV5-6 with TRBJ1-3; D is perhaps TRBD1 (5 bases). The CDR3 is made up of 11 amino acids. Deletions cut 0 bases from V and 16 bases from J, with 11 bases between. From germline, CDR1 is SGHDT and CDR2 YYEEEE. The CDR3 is CASSLGQGEYF. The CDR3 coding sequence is TGTGCCAGCAGCTTGGGACAAGGGGAGTATTTT.

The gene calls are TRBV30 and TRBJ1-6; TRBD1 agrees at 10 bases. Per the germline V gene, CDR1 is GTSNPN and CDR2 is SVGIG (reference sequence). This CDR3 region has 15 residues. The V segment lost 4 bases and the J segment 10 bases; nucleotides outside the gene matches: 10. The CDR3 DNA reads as TGTGCCTGGAAGGTTCGGGACAGGGGCTTCTCACCCCTCCACTTT. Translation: CAWKVRDRGFSPLHF. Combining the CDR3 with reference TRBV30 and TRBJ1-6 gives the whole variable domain SQTIHQWPATLVQPVGSPLSLECTVEGTSNPNLYWYRQAAGRGLQLLFYSVGIGQISSEVPQNLSASRPQDRQFILSSKKLLLSDSGFYLCAWKVRDRGFSPLHFGNGTRLTVT.

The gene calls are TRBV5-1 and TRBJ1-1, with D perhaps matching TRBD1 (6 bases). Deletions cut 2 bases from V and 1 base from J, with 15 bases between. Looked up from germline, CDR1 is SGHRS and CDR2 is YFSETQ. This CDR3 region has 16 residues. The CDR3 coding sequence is TGCGCCAGCAGCTTCGCCGGGTGGGGGCGGAACACTGAAGCTTTCTTT. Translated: CASSFAGWGRNTEAFF.

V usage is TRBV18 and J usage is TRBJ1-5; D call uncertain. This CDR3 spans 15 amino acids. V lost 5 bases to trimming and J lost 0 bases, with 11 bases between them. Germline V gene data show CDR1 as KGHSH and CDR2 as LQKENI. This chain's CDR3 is CASSFEIYSNQPQHF. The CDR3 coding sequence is TGTGCCAGCTCATTCGAGATTTATAGCAATCAGCCCCAGCATTTT.

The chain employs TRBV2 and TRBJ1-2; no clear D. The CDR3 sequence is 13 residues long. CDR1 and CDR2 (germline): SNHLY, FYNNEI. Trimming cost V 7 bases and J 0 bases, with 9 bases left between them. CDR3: CASKSQPNYGYTF. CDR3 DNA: TGTGCCAGCAAGTCACAGCCTAACTATGGCTACACCTTC. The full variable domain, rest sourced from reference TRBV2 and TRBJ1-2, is EPEVTQTPSHQVTQMGQEVILRCVPISNHLYFYWYRQILGQKVEFLVSFYNNEISEKSEIFDDQFSVERPDGSNFTLKIRSTKLEDSAMYFCASKSQPNYGYTFGSGTRLTVV.

The CDR3, as DNA: TGTGCCAGCAGACGGGCAGCTAATAATTCACCCCTCCACTTT. It codes for CASRRAANNSPLHF. The chain carries TRBV2 and TRBJ1-6, with D unresolved. The V end was cut by 6 bases, the J end by 5 bases, with 11 bases between. Germline V lookup: CDR1 SNHLY, CDR2 FYNNEI. The CDR3 is made up of 14 amino acids.

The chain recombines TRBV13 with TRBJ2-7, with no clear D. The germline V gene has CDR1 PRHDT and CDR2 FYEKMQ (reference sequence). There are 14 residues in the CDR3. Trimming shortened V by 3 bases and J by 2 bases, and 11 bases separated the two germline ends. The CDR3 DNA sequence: TGTGCCAGCAGCTTTCCCAGCGAAACCTACGAGCAGTACTTC. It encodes CASSFPSETYEQYF.

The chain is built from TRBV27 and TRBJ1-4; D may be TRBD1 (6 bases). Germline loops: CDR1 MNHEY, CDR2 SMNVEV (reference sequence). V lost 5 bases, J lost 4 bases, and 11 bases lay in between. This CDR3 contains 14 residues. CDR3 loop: CASSPTGYNEKLFF. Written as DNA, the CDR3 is TGTGCCAGCAGTCCGACAGGATATAATGAAAAACTGTTTTTT.

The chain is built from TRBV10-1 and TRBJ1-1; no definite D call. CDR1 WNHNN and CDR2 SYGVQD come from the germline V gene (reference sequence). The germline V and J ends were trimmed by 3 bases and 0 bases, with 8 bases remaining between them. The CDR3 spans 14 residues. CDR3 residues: CASSDKGMNTEAFF. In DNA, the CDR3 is TGCGCCAGCAGTGATAAGGGAATGAACACTGAAGCTTTCTTT.

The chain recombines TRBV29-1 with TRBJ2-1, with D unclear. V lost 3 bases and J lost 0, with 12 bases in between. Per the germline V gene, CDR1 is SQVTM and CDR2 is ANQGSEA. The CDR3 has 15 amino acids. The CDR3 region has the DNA TGCAGCGTTGAGGGTCCGTCAGGCTCCTACAATGAGCAGTTCTTC. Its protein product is CSVEGPSGSYNEQFF.

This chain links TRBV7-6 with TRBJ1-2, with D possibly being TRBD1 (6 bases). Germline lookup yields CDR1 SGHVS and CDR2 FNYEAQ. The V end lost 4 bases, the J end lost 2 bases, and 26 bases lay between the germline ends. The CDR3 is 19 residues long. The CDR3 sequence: CASSSRGGGSSGTNYGYTF. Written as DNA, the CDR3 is TGTGCCAGCAGCTCGCGAGGGGGAGGCTCCAGTGGGACAAACTATGGCTACACCTTC.